This TCR beta chain appears in the sequencing data of a study of T cells after yellow fever vaccination. Study outcomes and limitations: From the bulk population, abundant clonotypes could contaminate and appear within FACS-sorted repertoires. The booster saw the reappearance of most primary-vaccination clones (approximately 97% CD4, 88% CD8).

Concerning this clonotype itself: Antigen unknown.

A universal primer site and UMIs were added as TCR cDNA was made by 5'RACE template switching. TCRdb reprocessed the 5' RACE reads via MiXCR and lists one record per CDR3 protein. In the table there are about 400,000 distinct CDR3 sequences, approximately 10% of which are singletons. Germline CDR1 SGHRS, CDR2 YFSETQ. The CDR3 loop spans 14 amino acids. With V trimmed by 5 bases and J by 7 bases, 4 bases remained unmatched. The receptor was derived from a man younger than 30 who received the YFV17D yellow fever vaccine. This chain joins TRBV5-1 and TRBJ1-6; the match to TRBD1 covers 9 bases. The material sequenced was PBMCs, taken on the day of the first yellow fever vaccination. This CDR3 is CASSSDRGNSPLHF. In DNA form, the CDR3 reads TGCGCCAGCAGTTCGGACAGGGGAAATTCACCCCTCCACTTT.